One T cell receptor (beta chain) is described in this entry. Its antigen has not been determined. The CDR3 goes on 3 residues after the read ends, and that part is filled in from the germline J gene. Every participant had a single incident cervical HPV16 infection, and prevalent HPV16 infections were excluded. Cervical HPV DNA was detected with MY09/MY11 PCR, and genotyping was done by dot-blot hybridization. Around 15 mL of heparinized blood were centrifuged, and the buffy coat was aliquoted, frozen at -30°C, then stored at -80°C. Genomic DNA was extracted from buffy coat specimens using QIAGEN kits. As encoded in the germline V gene (reference sequence), CDR1 is SGHNT while CDR2 is YYREEE. CDR3 length: 15 amino acids, cysteine to phenylalanine. The DNA shown is the part of the CDR3 that was read: 36 bases, in frame from base 1. The data originate from a study of T cells in women clearing cervical HPV infection (dated 2018 in TCRdb). At the level of the whole study: The cases were some 26 women with histologically confirmed HPV16-related CIN3 or worse, and 2 of those women had invasive cancers. Controls were around 24 women whose single incident HPV16 infection cleared within 12 months without precancer or cancer developing. Blood from cases was drawn at the visit where the lesion was first identified, while blood from controls was drawn once the infection was no longer detected. For cases, a median interval of about 140 days, with an interquartile range of about 90 to 200 days, was observed between lesion detection and blood sampling. HLA typing was available for only a few women, so HLA type could not be excluded as a confounder. The exploratory proof-of-principle case-control study was nested within the Guanacaste HPV Natural History Study in Costa Rica and compared TCR repertoires across cervical HPV16 outcomes. Cases and controls were matched on age within five years and on year of sample collection. A median age of nearly 35 years was observed in cases versus approximately 40 in controls, and no significant differences in baseline characteristics were found. The parent cohort enrolled 9,800 or so women aged 18 or older in Guanacaste, Costa Rica, during about 1992 to 1995 and followed them for over six years. Five blinded duplicates per group were added as quality controls, so that 60 or so samples were obtained: roughly 50 participants and 10 replicates. The research as a whole found: TRBV6-7 relative abundance was lower in cases than in controls (around 0.11% versus 0.16%; Bonferroni P = 0.0008). Across sequencing depths, CIN3+ cases showed significantly higher TCR repertoire richness than controls, but evenness did not differ between the groups. Because T-cell numbers per sample were unknown, differences in richness could reflect varying T-cell content rather than repertoire biology. Because of the cross-sectional design, the study could not determine whether the associations came before infection or resulted from infection, and neither effector/memory subsets nor HPV-specific T cells were isolated. By combining richness with V gene abundances, random forest classifiers separated cases from controls with an estimated AUC of roughly 0.8.

TCR beta CDR3 regions were amplified by multiplex PCR from an average of around 1,200 ng genomic DNA per sample using the immunoSEQ assay. To correct primer bias, the assay used a complete synthetic TCR repertoire to set an amplification baseline. Amplicons were sequenced on the Illumina platform. Processing in the source paper ran as follows. Sequences were error-corrected by clustering with frequency ratios and a modified nearest-neighbor algorithm and were then analyzed in the immunoSEQ Analyzer with IMGT gene definitions. TCR richness and evenness were averaged over 20 rarefaction repeats at each rarefaction depth, excluding samples with fewer sequences than the depth. Relative abundances of V, D and J genes were compared between groups using Wilcoxon rank sum tests, with FDR correction applied. In the blinded duplicates, the intraclass correlation was 90% to 96% for TCR richness and averaged 76.4% across 66 gene segments. TCRdb carries this immuneACCESS record with in-frame sequences only. Its versions omit some clonotypes, under half of them owing to an unresolved V gene in the studies checked, with the rest unexplained. V and J calls plus clone size are reproduced from that table; the DNA served to infer D and trimming. This sample's table contains about 14,000 clones. Around 21% of the sample is taken by the ten largest.

The TCR comes from a woman aged 18 to 69 with a cervical HPV16 infection that either progressed to CIN3+ or cleared (not recorded which). The sample consisted of blood buffy coat. The sequence links TRBV5-4 to TRBJ2-4, and possibly TRBD1, on 6 matching bases. The sequenced part of the CDR3 DNA is TGTGCCAGCAGCTTGGCCGGTCAGGGGCTGGAAGGT. Its amino acids are CASSLAGQGLEG. From start to end, the CDR3 is CASSLAGQGLEGQYF.